The rows below give T cell receptor beta chains drawn from one sample of a study of blood T cell repertoires in COVID-19. Clones were sequenced by immunoSEQ multiplex PCR, and TCRdb holds only the in-frame ones, with some missing. The table has 110,000 or so clones, roughly 84% seen once; the top ten hold about 3.4%. Input material: peripheral blood. These receptors were obtained from a man in his forties or fifties with acute or convalescent COVID-19. Both conserved end residues are part of each CDR3. The D gene is left open where the match is weak. The size of a clone is reported for some rows only, either as once, few or many, or as a class for expanded clones.

d_call	v_call	clone_size	j_call	cdr3_nt	cdr3_aa
-	TRBV15	-	TRBJ2-4	TGTGCCACCAGCAGAGATATAGGAGATCTAGCCAAAAACATTCAGTACTTC	CATSRDIGDLAKNIQYF
TRBD1	TRBV9	-	TRBJ1-3	TGTGCCAGCACCAGGGGGTATGGAAACACCATATATTTT	CASTRGYGNTIYF
TRBD2	TRBV19	-	TRBJ2-5	TGTGCCAGTAGTACCCGGACTAGCGGGGGGCAAGAGACCCAGTACTTC	CASSTRTSGGQETQYF
-	TRBV18	once	TRBJ2-3	TGTGCCAGCTCACCTCAGGGTCCCAGCACAGATACGCAGTATTTT	CASSPQGPSTDTQYF
-	TRBV3-1/TRBV3-2	-	TRBJ2-6	TGTGCCAGCAGCCAATCCCCCGGGGCTGGGGCCAACGTCCTGACTTTC	CASSQSPGAGANVLTF
TRBD1	TRBV12-3/TRBV12-4	-	TRBJ1-1	TGTGCCAGCAGTTTGGACAGGGGCACTGAAGCTTTCTTT	CASSLDRGTEAFF
-	TRBV27	-	TRBJ1-5	TGTGCCAGCAGTTTGGGCGAGAATCAGCCCCAGCATTTT	CASSLGENQPQHF
-	TRBV11-2	once	TRBJ2-5	TGTGCCAGCAGCTTAGAGGTTCGGGGCCAAGAGACCCAGTACTTC	CASSLEVRGQETQYF
TRBD2	TRBV4-1	-	TRBJ2-2	TGCGCCAGCAGCTCTGAGCGGGGTATCAACACCGGGGAGCTGTTTTTT	CASSSERGINTGELFF
TRBD1	TRBV4-1	-	TRBJ2-7	TGCGCCAGCAGCTCTACAGGGGCTATCTCCTACGAGCAGTACTTC	CASSSTGAISYEQYF
-	TRBV21-1	many	TRBJ1-4	TGTGCCAGCAGCAAAGTCGGGGGGACAGGGGACGGGGCTAATGAAAAACTGTTTTTT	CASSKVGGTGDGANEKLFF
TRBD1	TRBV7-3	-	TRBJ2-2	TGTGCCAGCAGCCAGGGGGCAGGAGCTGAGACCGGGGAGCTGTTTTTT	CASSQGAGAETGELFF
-	TRBV29-1	-	TRBJ1-1	TGCAGCGTTTTGATACAGCTGAACACTGAAGCTTTCTTT	CSVLIQLNTEAFF
-	TRBV24-1	once	TRBJ2-5	TGTGCCACCGGCCAGGGGAGTGTTGAGACCCAGTACTTC	CATGQGSVETQYF
TRBD1	TRBV6-6	-	TRBJ1-2	TGTGCCAGCAGTCCCACCCCGACAGGGAACTATGGCTACACCTTC	CASSPTPTGNYGYTF
-	TRBV3-1/TRBV3-2	-	TRBJ2-6	TGTGCCAGCAGCCAAGAAATCTTAATAGGGAGCTCTGGGGCCAACGTCCTGACTTTC	CASSQEILIGSSGANVLTF
TRBD1	TRBV19	-	TRBJ1-2	TGTGCCAGTGAAGACAGGGCCGGTGGCTACACCTTC	CASEDRAGGYTF
TRBD1	TRBV6-2/TRBV6-3	-	TRBJ1-6	TGTGCCAGCAGTTACGTAACAGGGGGATGGTCACCCCTCCACTTT	CASSYVTGGWSPLHF
-	TRBV2	-	TRBJ1-1	TGTGCCAGCAGTAGAGACAAGGGAGAGATGAACACTGAAGCTTTCTTT	CASSRDKGEMNTEAFF
TRBD2	TRBV10-3	-	TRBJ2-3	TGTGCCATCGCGTTTCGCGGGGGGGTAGGTACAGATACGCAGTATTTT	CAIAFRGGVGTDTQYF
-	TRBV6-5	-	TRBJ2-1	TGTGCCAGCAGGATGGACACCTCCTACAATGAGCAGTTCTTC	CASRMDTSYNEQFF
-	TRBV6-2/TRBV6-3	-	TRBJ2-1	TGTGCCAGCAGCTCGGGACTCTACAATGAGCAGTTCTTC	CASSSGLYNEQFF
TRBD2	TRBV3-1/TRBV3-2	-	TRBJ2-7	TGTGCCAGCAGCCCCGACCGGACTAGCGGGGGGGACGTGCAGTACTTC	CASSPDRTSGGDVQYF
TRBD1	TRBV10-3	-	TRBJ1-1	TGTGCCATCAGTGGGAGGTTAGGACAGGGTTCAAGAACTGAAGCTTTCTTT	CAISGRLGQGSRTEAFF
-	TRBV3-1/TRBV3-2	-	TRBJ1-3	TGTGCCAGCAGCCCATGGGGGGGGGACTCTGGAAACACCATATATTTT	CASSPWGGDSGNTIYF
TRBD1	TRBV24-1	-	TRBJ2-2	TGTGCCACCAGTGAAGACGGGACAGCCGGGCTGTTTTTT	CATSEDGTAGLFF
-	TRBV19	-	TRBJ1-4	TGTGCCAGTAGTAGTCTACAGTATAATGAAAAACTGTTTTTT	CASSSLQYNEKLFF
TRBD1	TRBV7-8	-	TRBJ1-5	TGTGCCAGCAGCCGCACGGACAGGGAAAATCAGCCCCAGCATTTT	CASSRTDRENQPQHF
-	TRBV7-9	-	TRBJ2-5	TGTGCCAGCAGCTCTAGCAACTTGGGGGAGACCCAGTACTTC	CASSSSNLGETQYF
TRBD2	TRBV4-3	-	TRBJ2-5	TGCGCCAGCAGCCAAGAATCGGGGGGGCTGGAGACCCAGTACTTC	CASSQESGGLETQYF
-	TRBV7-9	once	TRBJ2-3	TGTGCCAGCAGCTTACTGGGGGGTACGCAGTATTTT	CASSLLGGTQYF